Each of the 9 T cell receptor beta chains below was sequenced from the same sample in a study of blood T cell repertoires in COVID-19. Profiling relied on immunoSEQ multiplex PCR, and the TCRdb table lists in-frame clones only, not all of them. The sample holds roughly 250,000 clones; roughly 88% are singletons and the top ten take around 2.2%. Sequencing input: peripheral blood. Every receptor here comes from a woman between 40 and 55 years old who had recovered from COVID-19.

The chain has TRBV3-1 (or the pseudogene TRBV3-2) and TRBJ2-3; 7 bases map to TRBD1. Trimming at V came to 5 bases and at J to 2 bases, leaving 7 bases not matched to a gene. Germline loops: CDR1 LGHDT, CDR2 YNNKEL (reference sequence). This CDR3 has 15 amino acids. Here the CDR3 reads CASSYRTGLTDTQYF. DNA of the CDR3: TGTGCCAGCAGCTACCGGACAGGTCTCACAGATACGCAGTATTTT.

This clone was observed once. The rearrangement uses TRBV4-1 and TRBJ1-2; D remains ambiguous. Germline assignment: CDR1 MGHRA and CDR2 YSYEKL. The length of the CDR3 is 16 residues. Trimming cost V 0 bases and J 0 bases, with 11 bases left between them. Written as DNA, the CDR3 is TGCGCCAGCAGCCAAGAGGTCCGGGTTTCTAACTATGGCTACACCTTC. It yields the protein CASSQEVRVSNYGYTF.

This chain uses TRBV30 with TRBJ1-6; 10 nucleotides match TRBD1. Germline values: CDR1 GTSNPN, CDR2 SVGIG (reference sequence). The length of the CDR3 is 15 residues. V shed 2 bases, J shed 7 bases, and the junction held 5 bases outside the gene matches. CDR3: CAWSLLGQGNSPLHF. The DNA of the CDR3 is TGTGCCTGGAGTCTTTTGGGACAGGGGAATTCACCCCTCCACTTT.

The CDR3 reads CASSSLAGGPHEQYF. CDR3 sequence (DNA): TGTGCCAGCAGCTCCCTAGCGGGAGGGCCCCACGAGCAGTACTTC. The chain links TRBV5-4 to TRBJ2-7; TRBD2 matches at 12 bases. Germline loops: CDR1 SGHNT, CDR2 YYREEE (reference sequence). The CDR3 has 15 residues. Trimming cost V 3 bases and J 5 bases; bases outside gene matches: 6. Variable domain in full (rest from reference TRBV5-4 and TRBJ2-7): ETGVTQSPTHLIKTRGQQVTLRCSSQSGHNTVSWYQQALGQGPQFIFQYYREEENGRGNFPPRFSGLQFPNYSSELNVNALELDDSALYLCASSSLAGGPHEQYFGPGTRLTVT.

The genes are TRBV5-4 and TRBJ2-1; 10 nucleotides line up with TRBD2. The CDR3 contains 17 residues. Germline lookup yields CDR1 SGHNT and CDR2 YYREEE (reference sequence). V was clipped by 2 bases and J by 7 bases; unmatched bases: 12. The CDR3 region is CASSFASSGRSPNEQFF. In DNA, the CDR3 is TGTGCCAGCAGCTTCGCCTCTAGCGGGAGATCCCCAAATGAGCAGTTCTTC.

The CDR3 sequence is CATSDSGQGFGYTF. DNA of the CDR3: TGTGCCACCAGTGATTCAGGACAGGGGTTTGGCTACACCTTC. The chain links TRBV24-1 to TRBJ1-2; 9 nucleotides align to TRBD1. Germline V lookup: CDR1 KGHDR, CDR2 SFDVKD. This CDR3 comprises 14 residues. V trimming: 2 bases; J trimming: 7 bases; junction bases outside the gene matches: 4.

This CDR3 reads CASSYHGRGSFGTDTQYF. CDR3 DNA: TGTGCCAGCAGTTACCACGGTCGCGGGAGTTTTGGCACAGATACGCAGTATTTT. The rearrangement joins TRBV6-2 or TRBV6-3 to TRBJ2-3, with 7 bases lining up with TRBD2. V lost 2 bases, J lost 1 base, and 12 bases stayed unmatched. The CDR3 totals 18 residues. CDR1 is MNHEY, CDR2 SVGEGT, per germline.

In this sample, this clone turned up a few times. The chain carries TRBV7-3 and TRBJ2-7; 7 bases match TRBD1. This CDR3 has 14 amino acids. Germline V gene lookup returns CDR1 SGHTA and CDR2 FQGTGA. J was trimmed by 2 bases and V by 5 bases; bases with no gene match: 6. CDR3 region: CASSRDSSTYEQYF. CDR3 nucleotide sequence: TGTGCCAGCAGCCGGGACAGCAGTACCTACGAGCAGTACTTC.

The rearrangement uses TRBV19 and TRBJ1-2; 10 bases map to TRBD1. The V gene's germline CDR1 is LNHDA and CDR2 SQIVND (reference sequence). The CDR3 consists of 15 residues. J gave up 8 bases and V 6 bases, and 12 bases lay outside the gene matches. The CDR3 nucleotides are TGTGCCAGTAGAACCCTCGGACAGGGGGTTTACGGCTACACCTTC. Its translation: CASRTLGQGVYGYTF.